These 14 T cell receptor beta chains were all obtained from the same sample, sequenced in a study of T-cell reconstitution after alpha-beta-depleted transplantation in children. Preparing the TCRbeta library involved the use of unique molecular identifiers. TCRdb reprocessed the PCR reads via MiXCR and lists one record per CDR3 protein. The sample lists 800,000 to 1,000,000 distinct CDR3 sequences, roughly 29% occurring once. The sample here was PBMCs, mostly from graft donor cells, taken 360 days after TCRalphabeta/CD19-depleted stem cell transplant. The receptors derive from a boy under two years old who had a stem cell transplant for SCID, so the T cells may come from the graft donor.

CDR3 bases: TGCGCCAGCAGCCAAGTCTCCGCGAACCTGGGGACCCAAGAGACCCAGTACTTC. Protein: CASSQVSANLGTQETQYF. The chain couples TRBV4-1 to TRBJ2-5; D assignment may be TRBD1 or TRBD2 (5 bases each). The CDR3 has 18 amino acids. Germline V gene data show CDR1 as MGHRA and CDR2 as YSYEKL. V lost 1 base, J lost 1 base, and 19 bases lay in between.

The chain joins TRBV7-9 to TRBJ1-6; a possible D gene is TRBD1 (6 bases). The length of the CDR3 is 16 residues. Germline values: CDR1 SEHNR, CDR2 FQNEAQ (reference sequence). Trimming removed 4 bases from V and 5 bases from J, with 15 bases in between. As DNA, the CDR3 is TGTGCCAGCAGCTCAAGGGGGGCGCTAGATAATTCACCCCTCCACTTT. Translated, it gives CASSSRGALDNSPLHF.

This clonotype occurred a few times. The chain is built from TRBV7-9 and TRBJ2-3, with 9 nucleotides matching TRBD2. The CDR3 sequence is 16 residues long. Germline V gene lookup returns CDR1 SEHNR and CDR2 FQNEAQ (reference sequence). V was clipped by 1 base and J by 4 bases; unmatched bases: 6. The CDR3 bases are TGTGCCAGCAGCTTAGACCCTAGCGGGGTTTCAGATACGCAGTATTTT. Its translation: CASSLDPSGVSDTQYF. The full variable domain, its missing parts supplied by reference TRBV7-9 and TRBJ2-3, is DTGVSQNPRHKITKRGQNVTFRCDPISEHNRLYWYRQTLGQGPEFLTYFQNEAQLEKSRLLSDRFSAERPKGSFSTLEIQRTEQGDSAMYLCASSLDPSGVSDTQYFGPGTRLTVL.

This clonotype was detected a few times. DNA for the CDR3: TGCAGTGCTATACATTCCTACGAGCAGTACTTC. This gives the protein CSAIHSYEQYF. This chain links TRBV20-1 with TRBJ2-7; D is uncertain. CDR1 is DFQATT, CDR2 SNEGSKA, per germline (reference sequence). The CDR3 extends over 11 amino acids. V lost 4 bases to trimming and J lost 1 base, with 5 bases between them.

The chain is built from TRBV20-1 and TRBJ1-5; possible D gene TRBD1, 6 bases. The CDR3 is 14 residues long. V lost 3 bases and J 2 bases, leaving 11 bases between the germline ends. Germline V gene sequence: CDR1 DFQATT, CDR2 SNEGSKA (reference sequence). CDR3 in amino acids: CSASRGAGNQPQHF. CDR3 nucleotides: TGCAGTGCTAGTAGGGGGGCGGGCAATCAGCCCCAGCATTTT.

The V call is TRBV6-2 or TRBV6-3, the J call TRBJ2-5; D call uncertain. CDR3 length equals 14 residues. Germline values: CDR1 MNHEY, CDR2 SVGEGT. Trimming removed 1 base from V and 5 bases from J, with 11 bases in between. CDR3 sequence (DNA): TGTGCCAGCAGTTACTTTCCCCGCGAGGAGACCCAGTACTTC. The encoded protein is CASSYFPREETQYF.

This clonotype has only a few counts. The chain uses TRBV7-2 and TRBJ2-1; D unresolved. Per the germline V gene, CDR1 is SGHTA and CDR2 is FQGNSA. V was clipped by 1 base and J by 7 bases, with 8 bases between them. This CDR3 has 13 residues. The chain's CDR3 is CASSLEIGNEQFF. The CDR3 region has the DNA TGTGCCAGCAGCTTAGAAATAGGGAATGAGCAGTTCTTC.

A few counts support this clonotype. V and J are TRBV7-2 and TRBJ1-1, with a possible D match to TRBD1 (6 bases). The CDR3 runs 15 residues. Germline lookup yields CDR1 SGHTA and CDR2 FQGNSA. V dropped 0 bases and J dropped 5 bases, with 13 bases sitting between them. In DNA, the CDR3 is TGTGCCAGCAGCTTAGCCTACAGGGATAGGACTGAAGCTTTCTTT. Its protein product is CASSLAYRDRTEAFF.

The V and J genes are TRBV28 and TRBJ1-6, with a tentative D call TRBD1 (6 bases). CDR1 and CDR2 (germline): MDHEN, SYDVKM. The CDR3 is made up of 16 amino acids. Deletions cut 6 bases from V and 4 bases from J, with 16 bases between. CDR3 amino acids: CASSISGGRYNSPLHF. The CDR3 DNA reads TGTGCCAGCAGCATTAGTGGGGGGCGATATAATTCACCCCTCCACTTT.

V is TRBV4-3 and J is TRBJ2-1, with no clear D. In germline, CDR1 is LGHNA, CDR2 YSLEER. V lost 0 bases and J lost 5, with 11 bases in between. The CDR3 totals 15 residues. DNA for the CDR3: TGCGCCAGCAGCCAAGAGTACTCGGCTAACAATGAGCAGTTCTTC. This translates into CASSQEYSANNEQFF.

This clonotype has just a few counts. The rearrangement joins TRBV5-5 to TRBJ1-1, with TRBD1 identical over 8 bases. This CDR3 is built from 15 residues. The germline gives CDR1 SGHKS, CDR2 YYEKEE (reference sequence). V was pared by 3 bases and J by 4 bases, with 8 bases of the junction left unmatched. In DNA, the CDR3 is TGTGCCAGCAGCTATTGGACAGGGCCGGGCACTGAAGCTTTCTTT. Its protein is CASSYWTGPGTEAFF.

In its sample, this clonotype was seen a few times. The chain uses TRBV5-1 and TRBJ2-2; TRBD1 aligns across 12 bases. In germline, CDR1 is SGHRS, CDR2 YFSETQ. V was pared by 4 bases and J by 1 base, with 5 bases of the junction left unmatched. This CDR3 spans 17 amino acids. In DNA, the CDR3 is TGCGCCAGCAGCAGGGACAGGGGGCTTAGGAACACCGGGGAGCTGTTTTTT. Encoded protein: CASSRDRGLRNTGELFF. Filled out from reference TRBV5-1 and TRBJ2-2, the complete variable domain reads KAGVTQTPRYLIKTRGQQVTLSCSPISGHRSVSWYQQTPGQGLQFLFEYFSETQRNKGNFPGRFSGRQFSNSRSEMNVSTLELGDSALYLCASSRDRGLRNTGELFFGEGSRLTVL.

The chain uses TRBV27 and TRBJ2-5, with 8 bases identical to TRBD2. V was clipped by 2 bases and J by 5 bases; unmatched bases: 4. The germline V gene has CDR1 MNHEY and CDR2 SMNVEV (reference sequence). The CDR3 covers 14 residues. The CDR3 loop reads CASSLRSGGETQYF. The CDR3 nucleotides read TGTGCCAGCAGTTTAAGGAGCGGGGGTGAGACCCAGTACTTC.

This clonotype was recorded at least ten times. The gene calls are TRBV6-5 and TRBJ1-6; 10 bases are shared with TRBD1. CDR3 length: 14 amino acids. Germline values: CDR1 MNHEY, CDR2 SVGAGI. V was pared by 6 bases and J by 7 bases, with 3 bases of the junction left unmatched. CDR3 sequence reads: CASRRQGANSPLHF. As DNA, the CDR3 is TGTGCCAGCAGGAGACAGGGGGCCAATTCACCCCTCCACTTT.